This passage covers 25 T cell receptor beta chains from one sample sequenced in a study of CD8+ T cells in alopecia areata. Reverse transcribed after extraction, RNA yielded cDNA as the sequencing template. Method: immunoSEQ multiplex PCR; TCRdb's copy keeps in-frame clones and lacks some. The sample yields 160,000 or so clones, approximately 53% seen once. This material consisted of CD8+ T cells sorted from blood, taken at week 0. Receptors originate from a human donor with alopecia areata.

The chain links TRBV30 to TRBJ1-1, with a possible D match to TRBD1 (6 bases). Germline V CDR1 and CDR2: GTSNPN, SVGIG (reference sequence). The length of the CDR3 is 15 residues. V shed 4 bases and J shed 1 base, with 16 bases lying between them. The CDR3 bases are TGTGCCTGGACCGACCTCACAGGGAAGAACACTGAAGCTTTCTTT. It is translated as CAWTDLTGKNTEAFF.

This CDR3 reads CAWRVSRYFGYTF. In nucleotides, the CDR3 is TGTGCCTGGAGGGTCTCCAGGTATTTTGGCTACACCTTC. The gene calls are TRBV30 and TRBJ1-2; no clear D. Trimming shortened V by 3 bases and J by 7 bases, and 15 bases separated the two germline ends. The germline V gene encodes CDR1 GTSNPN and CDR2 SVGIG (reference sequence). The CDR3 spans 13 residues.

The chain is built from TRBV30 and TRBJ1-1; no reliable D call. V lost 0 bases to trimming and J lost 7 bases, with 6 bases between them. Germline lookup yields CDR1 GTSNPN and CDR2 SVGIG (reference sequence). The CDR3 consists of 11 residues. This chain's CDR3 is CAWSVTDEAFF. The CDR3 nucleotides read TGTGCCTGGAGTGTAACAGATGAAGCTTTCTTT.

J is TRBJ1-2 and V is TRBV29-1; 8 bases fit TRBD1. There are 13 residues in the CDR3. Germline CDR1 is SQVTM and CDR2 is ANQGSEA. J gave up 3 bases and V 5 bases, and 5 bases lay outside the gene matches. The CDR3 here is CSVLDRDDYGYTF. Here the CDR3 DNA reads TGCAGCGTTTTGGACAGGGACGACTATGGCTACACCTTC.

A single count supports this clone. The chain uses TRBV15 and TRBJ1-5; D remains ambiguous. Germline V gives CDR1 LNHNV, CDR2 YYDKDF (reference sequence). V lost 8 bases, J lost 0 bases, and 8 bases lay in between. CDR3 length: 13 residues. The CDR3 sequence: CATGRDSNQPQHF. CDR3 coding DNA: TGTGCCACCGGACGGGATAGCAATCAGCCCCAGCATTTT.

V is TRBV27 and J is TRBJ2-1; D gene uncertain. Germline V gene sequence: CDR1 MNHEY, CDR2 SMNVEV (reference sequence). This CDR3 has 12 amino acids. V was trimmed by 5 bases and J by 2 bases, leaving 4 bases between them. CDR3 sequence (DNA): TGTGCCAGCAGTCGAGCCTACAATGAGCAGTTCTTC. Amino acids: CASSRAYNEQFF.

This clone occurred a few times. The J gene is TRBJ2-5, the V gene TRBV5-1; D may be TRBD1 (6 bases). CDR1 and CDR2 from the germline V gene are SGHRS and YFSETQ. Trimming removed 3 bases at V and 2 bases at J, with 23 bases between. This CDR3 has 18 residues. The CDR3 nucleotides are TGCGCCAGCAGCTCCTCCAAGACGACAGGAGGAGTACAAGAGACCCAGTACTTC. Translation: CASSSSKTTGGVQETQYF.

The chain couples TRBV30 to TRBJ2-7, with D perhaps TRBD2 (6 bases). Germline assignment: CDR1 GTSNPN and CDR2 SVGIG (reference sequence). The ends were cut back, 3 bases at V and 6 bases at J, with 15 bases in the middle. The CDR3 loop spans 13 amino acids. The DNA for the CDR3 is TGTGCCTGGAGCACGGGACTGCGGGGCGAGCAGTACTTC. Its translation is CAWSTGLRGEQYF.

The chain uses TRBV27 and TRBJ2-7; 7 bases fit TRBD2. Unmatched junction bases numbered 4, after V lost 3 bases and J lost 5 bases. The CDR3 has 13 residues. Germline CDR1 MNHEY, CDR2 SMNVEV (reference sequence). This CDR3 reads CASSLGGVDEQYF. In DNA, the CDR3 is TGTGCCAGCAGTTTGGGAGGGGTAGACGAGCAGTACTTC.

This chain joins TRBV30 and TRBJ1-2, with D possibly being TRBD1 (5 bases). The CDR3 length is 15 residues. V lost 2 bases, J lost 5 bases, and 18 bases lay in between. Germline CDR1 reads GTSNPN; CDR2 reads SVGIG (reference sequence). Here the CDR3 reads CAWSPPGGGFYGYTF. The CDR3 DNA reads as TGTGCCTGGAGTCCCCCGGGTGGGGGATTTTATGGCTACACCTTC.

The chain employs TRBV27 and TRBJ1-4; D is perhaps TRBD1 (6 bases). Germline lookup yields CDR1 MNHEY and CDR2 SMNVEV (reference sequence). The CDR3 has 15 residues. The V end was cut by 5 bases, the J end by 6 bases, with 16 bases between. For the CDR3, the DNA is TGTGCCAGCAGTCTCCAGACAGGATATCATGAAAAACTGTTTTTT. Protein sequence: CASSLQTGYHEKLFF.

This clone was found once. This chain joins TRBV5-6 and TRBJ2-7, with D possibly being TRBD1 or TRBD2 (5 bases each). V was cut by 4 bases and J by 2 bases, with 7 bases left in between. The CDR3 loop spans 12 amino acids. CDR1 and CDR2 (germline): SGHDT, YYEEEE. Here the CDR3 reads CASSRGTYEQYF. The CDR3 DNA reads TGTGCCAGCAGCCGGGGCACCTACGAGCAGTACTTC.

About this clone itself: This specimen includes other DNA sequences encoding the same CDR3. V is TRBV9 and J is TRBJ1-1, with D hard to call. Trimming stripped 4 bases from V and 1 base from J, with 8 bases between. This CDR3 has 13 residues. CDR1 and CDR2 (germline): SGDLS, YYNGEE. The CDR3 DNA follows: TGTGCCAGCAGCCTTACCGGGAACACTGAAGCTTTCTTT. Protein: CASSLTGNTEAFF. Complete variable domain (other parts from reference TRBV9 and TRBJ1-1): DSGVTQTPKHLITATGQRVTLRCSPRSGDLSVYWYQQSLDQGLQFLIQYYNGEERAKGNILERFSAQQFPDLHSELNLSSLELGDSALYFCASSLTGNTEAFFGQGTRLTVV.

The chain combines TRBV5-1 with TRBJ2-3; tentatively, D is TRBD1 (5 bases). Looked up from germline, CDR1 is SGHRS and CDR2 is YFSETQ. CDR3 length equals 17 residues. Trimming left V 0 bases short and J 3 bases short, with 17 bases between. CDR3 sequence: CASSLVVGRRGTDTQYF. As DNA, the CDR3 is TGCGCCAGCAGCTTGGTGGTCGGCAGAAGGGGAACAGATACGCAGTATTTT.

This chain connects TRBV4-3 to TRBJ1-2, with D tentatively TRBD1 (5 bases). Trimming stripped 0 bases from V and 9 bases from J, with 20 bases between. This CDR3 comprises 16 residues. Per the germline V gene, CDR1 is LGHNA and CDR2 is YSLEER. This CDR3 is CASSQEWRRGDESYTF. CDR3 nucleotides: TGCGCCAGCAGCCAAGAATGGAGGCGGGGGGATGAGAGCTACACCTTC.

This rearrangement joins TRBV7-2 to TRBJ1-2; D uncertain. Germline values: CDR1 SGHTA, CDR2 FQGNSA. There are 13 residues in the CDR3. Trimming took off 1 base at V and 8 bases at J, with 11 bases between the two ends. DNA for the CDR3: TGTGCCAGCAGCTTAGGTTTGGGGAGCGGCTACACCTTC. Its translation: CASSLGLGSGYTF.

There are a few counts of this clone. This chain uses TRBV29-1 with TRBJ2-3, with TRBD2 matching over 7 bases. Germline V gene sequence: CDR1 SQVTM, CDR2 ANQGSEA. This CDR3 has 15 residues. The V and J ends lost 0 bases and 1 base, in that order; junction bases with no gene match: 4. This chain's CDR3 is CSVEEVAGGTDTQYF. The CDR3 nucleotides are TGCAGCGTTGAAGAAGTTGCGGGGGGCACAGATACGCAGTATTTT.

DNA for the CDR3: TGTGCCAGCAGCTGGGGACAGGGGGCCTCATATGGCTACACCTTC. Translated, it gives CASSWGQGASYGYTF. The chain joins TRBV7-2 to TRBJ1-2; 12 bases map to TRBD1. This CDR3 is 15 amino acids long. J lost 5 bases, V lost 4 bases, and 5 bases had no gene match. The germline gives CDR1 SGHTA, CDR2 FQGNSA. Based on the CDR3 plus reference TRBV7-2 and TRBJ1-2, the full variable domain is GAGVSQSPSNKVTEKGKDVELRCDPISGHTALYWYRQSLGQGLEFLIYFQGNSAPDKSGLPSDRFSAERTGGSVSTLTIQRTQQEDSAVYLCASSWGQGASYGYTFGSGTRLTVV.

The V gene is TRBV11-2, the J gene TRBJ2-7, with a tentative D call TRBD1 (6 bases). V gave up 4 bases and J gave up 4 bases, with 14 bases separating them. The CDR3 contains 14 residues. From germline, CDR1 is SGHAT and CDR2 FQNNGV. The CDR3 DNA sequence: TGTGCCAGCAGCTCCCCCCTGGACAGTTACGAGCAGTACTTC. It codes for CASSSPLDSYEQYF.

The CDR3: CSDVASGDYTDTQYF. The CDR3 bases are TGCAGCGATGTAGCTAGCGGGGACTACACAGATACGCAGTATTTT. The chain is built from TRBV29-1 and TRBJ2-3, with 9 bases identical to TRBD2. This CDR3 is 15 amino acids long. Germline CDR1 SQVTM, CDR2 ANQGSEA. After removal of 7 bases from V and 2 bases from J, the junction contained 10 bases not matched to a gene.

This clone was picked up a small number of times. The chain employs TRBV7-9 and TRBJ1-4; no reliable D call. The CDR3 loop spans 13 amino acids. In germline, CDR1 is SEHNR, CDR2 FQNEAQ (reference sequence). V lost 3 bases and J 5 bases, leaving 7 bases between the germline ends. For the CDR3, the DNA is TGTGCCAGCAGCTTTGGTGGAAATGAAAAACTGTTTTTT. It yields the protein CASSFGGNEKLFF.

The CDR3 DNA is TGTGCCAGCAGTGAATCCATGGGGGCAAGCGAGCAGTACTTC. Its protein is CASSESMGASEQYF. The chain employs TRBV25-1 and TRBJ2-7; tentatively, D is TRBD1 (6 bases). Germline V lookup: CDR1 MGHDK, CDR2 SYGVNS. This CDR3 spans 14 amino acids. Trimming shortened V by 1 base and J by 6 bases, and 13 bases separated the two germline ends.

V gene TRBV15 combines with J gene TRBJ1-1, with 8 bases identical to TRBD1. CDR1 is LNHNV and CDR2 is YYDKDF in the germline V gene (reference sequence). The trim removed 6 bases at V and 4 bases at J, leaving 10 bases unmatched. The CDR3 is 15 amino acids. CDR3 in amino acids: CATSPDRGGFTEAFF. The CDR3 DNA sequence: TGTGCCACCAGTCCTGACAGGGGAGGATTCACTGAAGCTTTCTTT.

This clone showed up just a few times. The chain is built from TRBV7-9 and TRBJ1-1; D may be TRBD1 (5 bases). Germline loops: CDR1 SEHNR, CDR2 FQNEAQ (reference sequence). V dropped 6 bases and J dropped 1 base, with 9 bases sitting between them. There are 13 residues in the CDR3. CDR3 nucleotides: TGTGCCAGCAGACTGACAGCGAACACTGAAGCTTTCTTT. Amino acids: CASRLTANTEAFF.

The gene calls are TRBV18 and TRBJ2-7; the match to TRBD1 covers 7 bases. V lost 3 bases, J lost 3 bases, and 11 bases stayed unmatched. Germline V gene data show CDR1 as KGHSH and CDR2 as LQKENI. The CDR3 is made up of 16 amino acids. The CDR3 DNA sequence: TGTGCCAGCTCACCTCTGGGACAGACTTTCCTCTACGAGCAGTACTTC. Amino acid sequence: CASSPLGQTFLYEQYF.